These T cell receptor beta chains were read from a single sample in a study of blood T cell repertoires in COVID-19. Sequencing was performed with immunoSEQ multiplex PCR; in TCRdb, only in-frame clones are kept and a portion is missing. Of just over 70,000 clones listed, under 95% are singletons. Material: peripheral blood. These receptors came from a human donor in a cohort sampled during active COVID-19. Both conserved end residues are part of each CDR3. D genes are given only for firm matches. Size is stated for part of the rows, as once, few or many counts, or as a class when the clone is expanded.

V gene	J gene	D gene	clone size	CDR3 DNA	CDR3 protein
TRBV10-3	TRBJ2-6	TRBD1	NA	TGTGCCATCAGTGGTCGACAGGGGGCGTCTGGGGCCAACGTCCTGACTTTC	CAISGRQGASGANVLTF
TRBV30	TRBJ2-1	NA	NA	TGTGCCTGGAGGTCCGTTACAGGTGAGGCCTACAATGAGCAGTTCTTC	CAWRSVTGEAYNEQFF
TRBV5-1	TRBJ1-2	NA	NA	TGCGCCAGCAGCTTGGCCGGGGGGGCCTATGGCTACACCTTC	CASSLAGGAYGYTF
TRBV5-1	TRBJ2-7	TRBD2	NA	TGCGCCAGCAGCCCCGGGGGGGGCTCCTACGAGCAGTACTTC	CASSPGGGSYEQYF
TRBV5-1	TRBJ1-4	NA	NA	TGCGCCAGCAGCATAACAGGGAATACTAATGAAAAACTGTTTTTT	CASSITGNTNEKLFF
TRBV2	TRBJ2-5	NA	NA	TGTGCCAGCAGTTCCTCCCAAGAGACCCAGTACTTC	CASSSSQETQYF
TRBV28	TRBJ1-5	TRBD1	NA	TGTGCCAGCAGCTGGACAGGAGTTAGCAATCAGCCCCAGCATTTT	CASSWTGVSNQPQHF
TRBV5-4	TRBJ2-7	NA	once	TGTGCCAGCAGCTTGGGGGGGGAGGGGGCCTACGAGCAGTACTTC	CASSLGGEGAYEQYF
TRBV29-1	TRBJ2-7	TRBD2	NA	TGCAGCGTTGGGGACAACGGACTAGCGGGGTCCTACGAGCAGTACTTC	CSVGDNGLAGSYEQYF
TRBV11-2	TRBJ1-1	NA	NA	TGTGCCAGCAGCCGGGGTGTGAACACTGAAGCTTTCTTT	CASSRGVNTEAFF
TRBV5-1	TRBJ1-2	TRBD1	NA	TGCGCCAGCAGCTTGTCCCCCTTCAAAACGACAGGGGGAGACTATGGCTACACCTTC	CASSLSPFKTTGGDYGYTF
TRBV15	TRBJ2-7	TRBD1	NA	TGTGCCACCGAGGACAGGGCCTCCTACGAGCAGTACTTC	CATEDRASYEQYF
TRBV3-1/TRBV3-2	TRBJ2-5	NA	once	TGTGCCAGCAGCGAGAGGTATCCCATTTCTTCTGAGACCCAGTACTTC	CASSERYPISSETQYF
TRBV11-2	TRBJ2-1	TRBD2	once	TGTGCCAGCAGTCGACTAGCGGGGGGAAATGAGCAGTTCTTC	CASSRLAGGNEQFF
TRBV4-1	TRBJ1-1	NA	NA	TGCGCCAGCAGCCAAGGCAGACTCGGGAACACTGAAGCTTTCTTT	CASSQGRLGNTEAFF
TRBV27	TRBJ2-7	NA	NA	TGTGCCAGCAGTTTACCAGGTTTCGAGCAGTACTTC	CASSLPGFEQYF
TRBV27	TRBJ1-1	NA	NA	TGTGCCAGCAGTCCCGGGGACACTGAAGCTTTCTTT	CASSPGDTEAFF
TRBV7-2	TRBJ1-6	TRBD1	NA	TGTGCCAGCAGCGTGACAGGGGACTATAATTCACCCCTCCACTTT	CASSVTGDYNSPLHF
TRBV4-2	TRBJ1-1	NA	once	TGTGCCAGCAGCCAAGATCGCAGGGGAAGGACTGAAGCTTTCTTT	CASSQDRRGRTEAFF
TRBV27	TRBJ2-7	NA	NA	TGTGCCAGCAGTTTATCCGTATTGCGGGGCCCTTCCTACGAGCAGTACTTC	CASSLSVLRGPSYEQYF
TRBV7-2	TRBJ1-2	NA	NA	TGTGCCAGCAGCTTCGACATCGGGACTAGCCATGGCTACACCTTC	CASSFDIGTSHGYTF
TRBV11-2	TRBJ2-7	NA	NA	TGTGCCAGCAGTCACAGGGTGGGGGCCGGGTCCTACGAGCAGTACTTC	CASSHRVGAGSYEQYF
TRBV6-5	TRBJ2-7	TRBD1	NA	TGTGCCAGCAGTCCGGACGAGGGGGCCCTCTACGAGCAGTACTTC	CASSPDEGALYEQYF
TRBV15	TRBJ1-4	TRBD1	NA	TGTGCCACCAGCAGCGAGGGACAGGGGGTAGGGGAAAAACTGTTTTTT	CATSSEGQGVGEKLFF
TRBV9	TRBJ1-6	NA	NA	TGTGCCAGCAGTGGGACACCTAATAATTCACCCCTCCACTTT	CASSGTPNNSPLHF
TRBV28	TRBJ1-6	NA	NA	TGTGCCAGCAGTTTAGGGTCGCAGGGCTATAATTCACCCCTCCACTTT	CASSLGSQGYNSPLHF
TRBV2	TRBJ2-5	NA	NA	TGTGCCAGCACCAATTCGTTGGATGCGGGGTGGGAGACCCAGTACTTC	CASTNSLDAGWETQYF
TRBV5-1	TRBJ1-4	NA	NA	TGCGCCAGCAGCGGCGGGGCTGGGGCAACTAATGAAAAACTGTTTTTT	CASSGGAGATNEKLFF
TRBV20-1	TRBJ1-2	TRBD1	NA	TGCAGTGCTAGTTCCGTACTGGAGACAGGGGATCGGCATGGCTACACCTTC	CSASSVLETGDRHGYTF
TRBV19	TRBJ2-7	NA	NA	TGTGCCAGTAGCGCGGGGACAGCCTTCTCCTACGAGCAGTACTTC	CASSAGTAFSYEQYF
TRBV19	TRBJ1-1	TRBD1	NA	TGTGCCAGTAGTTTCGGACAGGGCTACACTGAAGCTTTCTTT	CASSFGQGYTEAFF
TRBV14	TRBJ2-7	TRBD1	NA	TGTGCCAGCAGCCAAGGACGGACAGGCTACTACGAGCAGTACTTC	CASSQGRTGYYEQYF
TRBV4-1	TRBJ2-7	TRBD1	NA	TGCGCCAGCAGCCACGGACAGGGAAGCTCCTACGAGCAGTACTTC	CASSHGQGSSYEQYF